A single sample is the source of the 7 T cell receptor beta chains below, sequenced in a study of human T cells and chemical hapten exposure. Total RNA was isolated from unfractionated whole blood. MiXCR was run by TCRdb on the 5' RACE reads, yielding one entry per CDR3 protein. This sample carries 110,000 or so distinct CDR3 sequences, around 20% of them seen once, and the ten largest clones take around 2.8%. The receptors derive from a human donor in good health.

This clonotype has only one observation. This chain uses TRBV6-1 with TRBJ2-2, with 12 bases aligning to TRBD1. CDR3 length: 19 residues. Trimming cost V 6 bases and J 4 bases; bases outside gene matches: 15. Germline CDR1 is MNHNS and CDR2 is SASEGT. Written as DNA, the CDR3 is TGTGCCAGCAGAAGGCCATCCGGGACAGGGGGCCTACTCACCGGGGAGCTGTTTTTT. It encodes CASRRPSGTGGLLTGELFF.

Only a few counts were recorded for this clonotype. J is TRBJ2-7 and V is TRBV27; TRBD1 matches 8 bases. Germline V gene sequence: CDR1 MNHEY, CDR2 SMNVEV (reference sequence). This CDR3 has 15 amino acids. V lost 6 bases and J lost 2; bases outside the gene matches: 9. The CDR3 spells CASSLAGTGAYEQYF. Written as DNA, the CDR3 is TGTGCCAGCAGCCTAGCCGGGACAGGAGCCTACGAGCAGTACTTC.

The V and J genes are TRBV6-1 and TRBJ1-2; D unclear. Trimming pared 1 base from V and 0 bases from J, leaving 9 bases between. This CDR3 has 15 residues. The germline V gene has CDR1 MNHNS and CDR2 SASEGT. CDR3 nucleotide sequence: TGTGCCAGCAGTGAAGTGGCAGGAGCTAACTATGGCTACACCTTC. It yields the protein CASSEVAGANYGYTF.

This rearrangement joins TRBV12-3 or TRBV12-4 to TRBJ1-1; D gene ambiguous. The CDR3 consists of 14 residues. V lost 6 bases to trimming and J lost 0 bases, with 11 bases between them. DNA of the CDR3: TGTGCCAGCAGCCGCGGGCTGTTGAACACTGAAGCTTTCTTT. This sequence encodes CASSRGLLNTEAFF.

The sample holds many counts of this clonotype. J is TRBJ1-5 and V is TRBV20-1; maybe TRBD1 (5 bases). The CDR3 consists of 16 residues. CDR1 and CDR2 from the germline V gene are DFQATT and SNEGSKA (reference sequence). Trimming took 6 bases from V and 10 from J, leaving 28 bases between them. The CDR3 here is CSAMSPTDSLGTPQHF. In nucleotides, the CDR3 is TGCAGTGCCATGAGTCCGACAGACTCCCTCGGAACCCCCCAGCATTTT.

J is TRBJ2-1 and V is TRBV6-5, with 10 bases identical to TRBD2. CDR3 size: 18 residues. Germline CDR1 reads MNHEY; CDR2 reads SVGAGI. The junction had 10 bases not matched to a gene; V was cut back by 3 bases and J by 2 bases. CDR3 amino acids: CASSYLLAGPRTYNEQFF. The CDR3 DNA sequence: TGTGCCAGCAGTTATCTACTAGCGGGACCTCGGACCTACAATGAGCAGTTCTTC.

This clonotype has a count of ten or more. Germline and junction disagree at one end, which may indicate a read error. The rearrangement joins TRBV5-1 to TRBJ2-1; D is unresolved. CDR3 size: 15 residues. Germline V gene sequence: CDR1 SGHRS, CDR2 YFSETQ. The CDR3: CASSLAGSSYNEQFF. The DNA of the CDR3 is TGTGCCAGCAGTTTAGCAGGTAGCTCCTACAATGAGCAGTTCTTC.